This entry lists 7 T cell receptor beta chains sequenced from one sample in a study of OX40 agonist ivuxolimab in advanced cancers. Profiling relied on immunoSEQ multiplex PCR, and the TCRdb table lists in-frame clones only, not all of them. The sample holds tens of thousands of clones, about four fifths seen once. Material: CD4+ or CD8+ T cells sorted from blood, obtained in a trial of the OX40 agonist ivuxolimab. The receptors here all came from an adult with an advanced solid tumor such as melanoma, head and neck, liver or kidney cancer.

The chain carries TRBV6-5 and TRBJ1-1; no clear D gene. V was cut by 6 bases and J by 2 bases, with 4 bases left in between. CDR3 size: 11 residues. CDR1 is MNHEY, CDR2 SVGAGI, per germline. CDR3 DNA: TGTGCCAGCAGCGTAAACACTGAAGCTTTCTTT. Translated: CASSVNTEAFF.

In this sample, this clone turned up a few times. The chain uses TRBV5-1 and TRBJ1-6; 8 bases line up with TRBD1. The junction had 11 bases not matched to a gene; V was cut back by 7 bases and J by 8 bases. Germline assignment: CDR1 SGHRS and CDR2 YFSETQ. The CDR3 sequence is 15 residues long. Here the CDR3 reads CASRPTGQGDSPLHF. The CDR3, as DNA: TGCGCCAGCCGACCTACTGGACAGGGTGATTCACCCCTCCACTTT.

The chain joins TRBV19 to TRBJ2-7, with D maybe TRBD2 (5 bases). V lost 5 bases and J lost 7, with 18 bases in between. This CDR3 is 14 amino acids long. CDR1 LNHDA and CDR2 SQIVND come from the germline V gene (reference sequence). CDR3 nucleotide sequence: TGTGCCAGTAGTTGGAGCGGTGCCCTACAAGAGCAGTACTTC. This gives the protein CASSWSGALQEQYF.

The J gene is TRBJ2-7, the V gene TRBV5-1, with 7 nucleotides matching TRBD1. The J segment lost 2 bases and the V segment lost 0 bases, leaving 5 bases of the junction unmatched. CDR1 SGHRS and CDR2 YFSETQ come from the germline V gene. CDR3 size: 15 residues. The CDR3 spells CASSLVPGGPYEQYF. The CDR3 bases are TGCGCCAGCAGCTTGGTTCCAGGGGGTCCCTACGAGCAGTACTTC.

The CDR3 loop reads CASSLWTGTGELFF. Written as DNA, the CDR3 is TGTGCCAGCAGCTTATGGACGGGCACCGGGGAGCTGTTTTTT. The J gene is TRBJ2-2, the V gene TRBV4-2; D remains unclear. Germline V CDR1 and CDR2: LGHNA, YNFKEQ. This CDR3 has 14 amino acids. V lost 5 bases, J lost 4 bases, and 11 bases lay in between.

CDR3 loop: CASRTGWNEQFF. The CDR3 DNA follows: TGTGCCAGTAGGACCGGATGGAATGAGCAGTTCTTC. V gene TRBV19 combines with J gene TRBJ2-1, with D uncertain. The CDR3 runs 12 residues. The germline CDR1 and CDR2 sequences are LNHDA and SQIVND (reference sequence). Trimming removed 6 bases from V and 7 bases from J, with 10 bases in between.

This rearrangement joins TRBV4-2 to TRBJ2-1; TRBD2 agrees at 9 bases. The CDR3 contains 14 residues. Germline assignment: CDR1 LGHNA and CDR2 YNFKEQ. Trimming took 4 bases from V and 7 from J; bases not matched to a gene: 5. The CDR3 DNA reads TGTGCCAGCAGCCCGAGTAGCGGGGGTAATGAGCAGTTCTTC. Its protein is CASSPSSGGNEQFF.